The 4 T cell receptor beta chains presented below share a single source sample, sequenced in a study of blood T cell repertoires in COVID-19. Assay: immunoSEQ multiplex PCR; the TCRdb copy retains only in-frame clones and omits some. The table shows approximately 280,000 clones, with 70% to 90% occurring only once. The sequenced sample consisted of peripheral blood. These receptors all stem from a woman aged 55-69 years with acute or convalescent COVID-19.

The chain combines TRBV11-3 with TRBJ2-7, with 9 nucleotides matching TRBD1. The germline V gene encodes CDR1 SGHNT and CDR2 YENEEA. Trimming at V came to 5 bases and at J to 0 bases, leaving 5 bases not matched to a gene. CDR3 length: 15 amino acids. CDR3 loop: CASSPQGATSYEQYF. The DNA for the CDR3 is TGTGCCAGCAGCCCACAGGGGGCGACCTCCTACGAGCAGTACTTC.

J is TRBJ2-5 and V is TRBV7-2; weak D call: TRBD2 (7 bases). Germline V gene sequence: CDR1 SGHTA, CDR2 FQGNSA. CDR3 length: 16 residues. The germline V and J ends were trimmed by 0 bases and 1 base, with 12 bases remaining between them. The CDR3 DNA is TGTGCCAGCAGCTTAGCGGGGCGGGGGCCCCAAGAGACCCAGTACTTC. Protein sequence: CASSLAGRGPQETQYF.

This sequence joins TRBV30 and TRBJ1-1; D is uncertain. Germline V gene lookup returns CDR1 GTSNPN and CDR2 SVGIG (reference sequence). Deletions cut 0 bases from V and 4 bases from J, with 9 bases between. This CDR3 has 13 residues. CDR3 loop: CAWSVRTGTEAFF. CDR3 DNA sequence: TGTGCCTGGAGTGTACGAACGGGCACTGAAGCTTTCTTT.

CDR3 nucleotides: TGCGCCAGCAGCCAAGGGAGGGGGGGGTATGGGTCTTTTGGCTACACCTTC. Its translation: CASSQGRGGYGSFGYTF. V gene TRBV4-3 combines with J gene TRBJ1-2; a weak D match, TRBD1 (6 bases). The CDR3 totals 17 residues. Germline values: CDR1 LGHNA, CDR2 YSLEER. V was trimmed by 1 base and J by 7 bases, leaving 22 bases between them.